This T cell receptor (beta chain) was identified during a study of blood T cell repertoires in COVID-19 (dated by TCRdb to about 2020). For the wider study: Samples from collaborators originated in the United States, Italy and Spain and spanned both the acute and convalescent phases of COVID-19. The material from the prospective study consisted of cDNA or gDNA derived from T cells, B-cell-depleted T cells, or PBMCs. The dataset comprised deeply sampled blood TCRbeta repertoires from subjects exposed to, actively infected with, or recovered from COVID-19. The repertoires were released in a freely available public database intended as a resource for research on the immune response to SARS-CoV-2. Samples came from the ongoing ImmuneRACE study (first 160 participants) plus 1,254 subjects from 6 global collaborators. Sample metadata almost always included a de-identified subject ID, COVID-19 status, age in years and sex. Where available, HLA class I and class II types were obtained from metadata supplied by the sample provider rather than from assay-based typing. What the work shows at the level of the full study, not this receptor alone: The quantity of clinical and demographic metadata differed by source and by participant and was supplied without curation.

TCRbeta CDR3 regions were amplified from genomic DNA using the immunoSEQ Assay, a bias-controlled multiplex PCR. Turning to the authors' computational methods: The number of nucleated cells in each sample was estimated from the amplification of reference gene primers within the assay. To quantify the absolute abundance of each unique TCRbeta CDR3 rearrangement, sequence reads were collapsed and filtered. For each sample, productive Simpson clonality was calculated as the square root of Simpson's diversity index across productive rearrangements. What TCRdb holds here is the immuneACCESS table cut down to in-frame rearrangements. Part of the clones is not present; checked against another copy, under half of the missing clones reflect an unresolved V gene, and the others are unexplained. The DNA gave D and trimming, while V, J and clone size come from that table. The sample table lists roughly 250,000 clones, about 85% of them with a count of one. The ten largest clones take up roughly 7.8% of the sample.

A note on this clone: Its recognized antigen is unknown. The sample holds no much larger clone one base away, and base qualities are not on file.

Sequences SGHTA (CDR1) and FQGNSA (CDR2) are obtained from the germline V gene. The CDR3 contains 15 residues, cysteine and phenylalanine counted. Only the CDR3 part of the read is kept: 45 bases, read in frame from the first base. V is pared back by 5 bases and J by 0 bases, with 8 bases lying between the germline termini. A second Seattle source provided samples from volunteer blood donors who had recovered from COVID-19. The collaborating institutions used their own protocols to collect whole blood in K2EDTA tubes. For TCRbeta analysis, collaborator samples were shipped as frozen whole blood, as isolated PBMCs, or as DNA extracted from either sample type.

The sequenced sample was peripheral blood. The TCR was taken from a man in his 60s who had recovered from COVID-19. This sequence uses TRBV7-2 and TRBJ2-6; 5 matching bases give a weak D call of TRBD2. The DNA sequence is TGTGCCAGCAGCACACGGGGCTCTGGGGCCAACGTCCTGACTTTC. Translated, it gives CASSTRGSGANVLTF. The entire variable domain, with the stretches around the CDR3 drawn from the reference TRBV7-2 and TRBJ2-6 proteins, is GAGVSQSPSNKVTEKGKDVELRCDPISGHTALYWYRQSLGQGLEFLIYFQGNSAPDKSGLPSDRFSAERTGGSVSTLTIQRTQQEDSAVYLCASSTRGSGANVLTFGAGSRLTVL.